The 15 T cell receptor beta chains below come from one sample, sequenced in a study of beta chain features in type 1 diabetes. The investigators reverse transcribed all of the isolated RNA, so they sequenced expressed TCRB transcripts. Sequencing was performed with immunoSEQ multiplex PCR; in TCRdb, only in-frame clones are kept and a portion is missing. Of some 270,000 clones detected, approximately 8.1% appear once; the ten largest clones hold approximately 0.93%. The sample consisted of central memory CD4+ T cells from blood. These receptors were obtained from a woman in her late teens or twenties in good health.

This clone showed up just a few times. The chain links TRBV14 to TRBJ1-5, with TRBD1 identical over 8 bases. V trimming: 4 bases; J trimming: 5 bases; junction bases outside the gene matches: 10. Germline V CDR1 and CDR2: SGHDN, FVKESK. The CDR3 contains 16 residues. CDR3 sequence: CASSPGGQVGYQPQHF. The CDR3 nucleotides read TGTGCCAGCAGCCCCGGGGGACAGGTGGGTTATCAGCCCCAGCATTTT.

This clone has more than one count but fewer than ten. The V call is TRBV29-1, the J call TRBJ2-7; 8 bases map to TRBD1. Germline V gene data show CDR1 as SQVTM and CDR2 as ANQGSEA. The V gene end was trimmed by 4 bases and the J gene end by 6 bases; junction bases not matched to a gene: 8. This CDR3 has 13 residues. The chain's CDR3 is CSVGNGQGGEQYF. In nucleotides, the CDR3 is TGCAGCGTTGGGAACGGACAGGGTGGCGAGCAGTACTTC.

The sample holds a few counts of this clone. The chain recombines TRBV4-1 with TRBJ1-6; perhaps TRBD1 as D (5 bases). Germline V CDR1 and CDR2: MGHRA, YSYEKL. Trimming removed 4 bases at V and 5 bases at J, with 12 bases between. The CDR3 runs 15 residues. This CDR3 reads CASSRRDGDNSPLHF. CDR3 nucleotides: TGCGCCAGCAGCCGCCGGGACGGGGATAATTCACCCCTCCACTTT.

Many counts were recorded for this clone. The CDR3 region has the DNA TGTGCCAGCAGCTCATCACTAGAGACCCAGTACTTC. Translated: CASSSSLETQYF. The gene calls are TRBV7-2 and TRBJ2-5, with D unresolved. The V end was cut by 4 bases, the J end by 4 bases, with 7 bases between. The germline gives CDR1 SGHTA, CDR2 FQGNSA. CDR3 length: 12 residues.

The genes are TRBV2 and TRBJ2-6, with 8 bases that match TRBD1. J gave up 2 bases and V 7 bases, and 4 bases lay outside the gene matches. Germline V lookup: CDR1 SNHLY, CDR2 FYNNEI. The CDR3 contains 15 residues. The CDR3, as DNA: TGTGCCAGCACCATACAGGGGGCTGGGGCCAACGTCCTGACTTTC. Its translation is CASTIQGAGANVLTF.

At least ten counts were recorded for this clone. This chain connects TRBV5-6 to TRBJ2-1, with TRBD2 matching 11 bases. The CDR3 sequence is 16 residues long. The germline V gene encodes CDR1 SGHDT and CDR2 YYEEEE. Germline trimming cut 4 bases from V and 3 bases from J; bases unmatched to any gene: 6. The CDR3 DNA follows: TGTGCCAGCAGCGCCCTAGCGGGAGGTGGCTACAATGAGCAGTTCTTC. Translated, it gives CASSALAGGGYNEQFF.

This clone was recorded a few times. The chain employs TRBV18 and TRBJ2-7; the match to TRBD1 covers 9 bases. After removal of 6 bases from V and 6 bases from J, the junction contained 12 bases not matched to a gene. The CDR3 length is 15 residues. Germline CDR1 reads KGHSH; CDR2 reads LQKENI. CDR3 region: CASSLTPGQGVEQYF. CDR3 DNA sequence: TGTGCCAGCTCGCTAACCCCGGGACAGGGAGTCGAGCAGTACTTC.

This clone was seen a handful of times. The J gene is TRBJ1-4, the V gene TRBV9; D uncertain. The CDR3 loop spans 13 amino acids. The V gene's germline CDR1 is SGDLS and CDR2 YYNGEE. The germline V and J ends were trimmed by 0 bases and 14 bases, with 14 bases remaining between them. The CDR3 region has the DNA TGTGCCAGCAGCGTAGGACTTCGAGGGTGGCTGTTTTTT. The encoded protein is CASSVGLRGWLFF.

The rearrangement links TRBV29-1 to TRBJ2-1; the match to TRBD1 covers 7 bases. V was pared by 3 bases and J by 4 bases, with 12 bases of the junction left unmatched. CDR1 and CDR2 (germline): SQVTM, ANQGSEA. This CDR3 comprises 16 residues. The CDR3 DNA is TGCAGCGTTGACCGACAGGGTCTGTCTCTATACAATGAGCAGTTCTTC. It codes for CSVDRQGLSLYNEQFF.

There are a few counts of this clone. The V gene is TRBV6-1, the J gene TRBJ2-5; D gene ambiguous. There are 12 residues in the CDR3. V gave up 5 bases and J gave up 5 bases, with 9 bases separating them. Germline CDR1 MNHNS, CDR2 SASEGT. CDR3 coding DNA: TGTGCCAGCAGTTTGGACGGGGAGACCCAGTACTTC. Residues: CASSLDGETQYF.

The chain couples TRBV6-5 to TRBJ1-6; TRBD1 matches at 7 bases. The V and J ends lost 2 bases and 9 bases, in that order; junction bases with no gene match: 4. The germline V gene has CDR1 MNHEY and CDR2 SVGAGI. CDR3 size: 14 residues. The DNA of the CDR3 is TGTGCCAGCAGTTACATAAGGGACAGTTCACCCCTCCACTTT. It codes for CASSYIRDSSPLHF.

This clone was seen only a few times. The rearrangement uses TRBV7-3 and TRBJ2-1; the D gene could be TRBD1 or TRBD2 (7 bases each). The germline gives CDR1 SGHTA, CDR2 FQGTGA. This CDR3 region has 16 residues. V was shortened by 5 bases and J by 2 bases, with 16 bases between the two germline ends. The CDR3 protein is CASSPPGGAPYNEQFF. CDR3 bases: TGTGCCAGCAGCCCTCCAGGGGGGGCCCCCTACAATGAGCAGTTCTTC.

This clone turned up a few times. The chain employs TRBV7-7 and TRBJ2-6, with D hard to call. CDR1 SSHAT and CDR2 FNYEAQ come from the germline V gene (reference sequence). The length of the CDR3 is 14 residues. V was cut by 8 bases and J by 0 bases, with 8 bases left in between. CDR3 nucleotides: TGTGCCAGCGGGGTTAGCTCTGGGGCCAACGTCCTGACTTTC. Its protein product is CASGVSSGANVLTF.

This clone was counted ten times or more. The CDR3, as DNA: TGCGCCAGTGCCCAGGGTACAGATACGCAGTATTTT. Its translation: CASAQGTDTQYF. The J gene is TRBJ2-3, the V gene TRBV5-1; possible D gene TRBD1, 5 bases. CDR3 length: 12 amino acids. With 8 bases removed from V and 3 bases from J, the gap between germline ends came to 10 bases. CDR1 and CDR2 (germline): SGHRS, YFSETQ.

This chain joins TRBV2 and TRBJ1-2, with 7 bases identical to TRBD1. The CDR3 is made up of 14 amino acids. The V segment lost 5 bases and the J segment 5 bases; nucleotides outside the gene matches: 8. Germline loops: CDR1 SNHLY, CDR2 FYNNEI. The DNA for the CDR3 is TGTGCCAGCAGTCAACAGGGGATCGATTATGGCTACACCTTC. Amino acids: CASSQQGIDYGYTF.